Shown below are 20 T cell receptor beta chains from a single sample sequenced in a study of T-cell reconstitution after alpha-beta-depleted transplantation in children. Findings and limits, study-wide: Once a year had passed after transplant, T-cell counts and diversity came mostly from newly produced T cells.

Antigen specificity for these receptors is unknown. The TCRbeta library incorporated unique molecular identifiers. Each CDR3 protein gets one entry after TCRdb re-called the PCR reads with MiXCR. The table lists hundreds of thousands of distinct CDR3 sequences, roughly 7.8% of them singletons. This specimen consisted of peripheral blood, obtained 360 days after TCRalphabeta/CD19-depleted stem cell transplant. These receptors were obtained from a female patient aged 2 to 10 who had a stem cell transplant for Fanconi anemia, so the T cells may come from the graft donor.

This clonotype has a count of ten or more. CDR3 DNA: TGTGCCAGCAGCTGGAACACTGAAGCTTTCTTT. Amino acids: CASSWNTEAFF. The rearrangement links TRBV7-2 to TRBJ1-1, with D hard to call. The CDR3 sequence is 11 residues long. V dropped 4 bases and J dropped 1 base, with 1 base sitting between them. Germline V CDR1 and CDR2: SGHTA, FQGNSA.

This clonotype was seen many times. The gene calls are TRBV5-1 and TRBJ1-1; D not resolved. Looked up from germline, CDR1 is SGHRS and CDR2 is YFSETQ. The ends were cut back, 5 bases at V and 0 bases at J, with 2 bases in the middle. This CDR3 region has 11 residues. The CDR3 bases are TGCGCCAGCAGGATGAACACTGAAGCTTTCTTT. Translated: CASRMNTEAFF.

This clonotype was observed many times. The V gene is TRBV10-3, the J gene TRBJ2-6; D remains unclear. Trimming pared 3 bases from V and 1 base from J, leaving 1 base between. Germline values: CDR1 ENHRY, CDR2 SYGVKD. This CDR3 contains 13 residues. CDR3 nucleotide sequence: TGTGCCATCAGTGATTCTGGGGCCAACGTCCTGACTTTC. It specifies CAISDSGANVLTF.

There are many counts of this clonotype. The chain links TRBV28 to TRBJ2-1; D may be TRBD1 or TRBD2 (5 bases each). Trimming took off 7 bases at V and 7 bases at J, with 20 bases between the two ends. The CDR3 consists of 15 residues. CDR1 is MDHEN and CDR2 is SYDVKM in the germline V gene. The chain's CDR3 is CASTALRGSRNEQFF. CDR3 sequence (DNA): TGTGCCAGCACCGCCCTTCGGGGCAGCCGAAATGAGCAGTTCTTC.

This clonotype occurred many times. The chain employs TRBV7-9 and TRBJ2-2; 11 bases fit TRBD2. The CDR3 is made up of 16 amino acids. Unmatched junction bases numbered 6, after V lost 5 bases and J lost 4 bases. The germline gives CDR1 SEHNR, CDR2 FQNEAQ (reference sequence). The CDR3 nucleotides read TGTGCCAGCAGCGTTCACGGGACTAGCGGCACCGGGGAGCTGTTTTTT. Protein product: CASSVHGTSGTGELFF.

This clonotype was observed many times. V and J are TRBV28 and TRBJ1-6; 7 nucleotides line up with TRBD1. With 7 bases clipped from V and 8 bases from J, the junction kept 8 bases outside the gene matches. The length of the CDR3 is 14 residues. The germline CDR1 and CDR2 sequences are MDHEN and SYDVKM. CDR3 in DNA: TGTGCCAGCATGCAGACAGGGAAACATTCACCCCTCCACTTT. Translated, it gives CASMQTGKHSPLHF.

The chain carries TRBV3-1 and TRBJ2-7, with TRBD2 identical over 9 bases. J gave up 2 bases and V 0 bases, and 11 bases lay outside the gene matches. The CDR3 has 18 residues. Germline V CDR1 and CDR2: LGHDT, YNNKEL (reference sequence). The CDR3 loop reads CASSQDPASGNPTYEQYF. The DNA for the CDR3 is TGTGCCAGCAGCCAAGATCCTGCTAGCGGGAACCCTACCTACGAGCAGTACTTC.

Here the CDR3 reads CATRTSNGGYTF. CDR3 in DNA: TGTGCCACTCGGACTTCAAATGGTGGCTACACCTTC. The chain carries TRBV2 and TRBJ1-2; D uncertain. V was shortened by 10 bases and J by 7 bases, with 16 bases between the two germline ends. The CDR3 is 12 amino acids. Germline assignment: CDR1 SNHLY and CDR2 FYNNEI.

This clonotype has at least ten counts. The chain employs TRBV7-9 and TRBJ1-1; 12 bases are a match to TRBD1. Germline CDR1 and CDR2: SEHNR and FQNEAQ (reference sequence). The V segment lost 10 bases and the J segment 3 bases; nucleotides outside the gene matches: 12. The CDR3 consists of 16 residues. CDR3 in DNA: TGTGCCACCTCCGGGACAGGGGGCATTATAGACACTGAAGCTTTCTTT. Encoded protein: CATSGTGGIIDTEAFF.

The CDR3 here is CASLGSNGSPLHF. For the CDR3, the DNA is TGCGCCAGCCTTGGATCAAACGGTTCACCCCTCCACTTT. The chain joins TRBV10-2 to TRBJ1-6; D not resolved. The V end lost 8 bases, the J end lost 9 bases, and 14 bases lay between the germline ends. Germline assignment: CDR1 WSHSY and CDR2 SAAADI. This CDR3 contains 13 residues.

V and J are TRBV2 and TRBJ2-4; D tentatively fits TRBD1 or TRBD2 (5 bases each). The V end was cut by 8 bases, the J end by 3 bases, with 8 bases between. The CDR3 has 12 amino acids. CDR1 and CDR2 from the germline V gene are SNHLY and FYNNEI. CDR3 residues: CASVGDKNIQYF. DNA for the CDR3: TGTGCCAGCGTGGGGGACAAAAACATTCAGTACTTC.

This clonotype occurred many times. The chain combines TRBV3-1 with TRBJ2-7; D remains ambiguous. V lost 3 bases, J lost 4 bases, and 10 bases lay in between. The CDR3 consists of 13 residues. Germline-derived CDR1 and CDR2 are LGHDT and YNNKEL (reference sequence). The CDR3 DNA sequence: TGTGCCAGCAGCCATGTTTCCGGATACGAGCAGTACTTC. Protein product: CASSHVSGYEQYF.

The V and J genes are TRBV7-9 and TRBJ2-7; D perhaps matches TRBD2 (6 bases). The CDR3 length is 14 residues. Trimming shortened V by 5 bases and J by 7 bases, and 18 bases separated the two germline ends. Per germline, CDR1 SEHNR and CDR2 FQNEAQ (reference sequence). The CDR3 nucleotides read TGTGCCAGCAGCCCGGGGGTTGGGGTGCCAGAGCAGTACTTC. Protein sequence: CASSPGVGVPEQYF.

This clonotype was seen repeatedly, ten times or more. This chain uses TRBV4-2 with TRBJ2-2; unclear D gene. V lost 3 bases and J 5 bases, leaving 4 bases between the germline ends. The CDR3 covers 12 residues. The germline gives CDR1 LGHNA, CDR2 YNFKEQ. The CDR3 DNA reads TGTGCCAGCAGCCATAGTACCGGGGAGCTGTTTTTT. This codes for CASSHSTGELFF.

This clonotype was seen many times. The chain couples TRBV5-1 to TRBJ2-3, with D perhaps given as TRBD1 or TRBD2 (5 bases each). V was pared by 0 bases and J by 2 bases, with 7 bases between. The CDR3 extends over 14 amino acids. CDR1 and CDR2 (germline): SGHRS, YFSETQ. The CDR3 region is CASSLGGVTDTQYF. The CDR3 DNA is TGCGCCAGCAGCTTGGGAGGGGTCACAGATACGCAGTATTTT.

This clonotype was seen repeatedly, ten times or more. The genes are TRBV20-1 and TRBJ2-7; D may be TRBD1 (5 bases). Germline values: CDR1 DFQATT, CDR2 SNEGSKA (reference sequence). This CDR3 spans 12 amino acids. The germline V and J ends were trimmed by 2 bases and 4 bases, with 9 bases remaining between them. The DNA of the CDR3 is TGCAGTGCTAGACAGGGCTTTTACGAGCAGTACGTC. It specifies CSARQGFYEQYV.

This clonotype was seen more than once but under ten times. The chain has TRBV7-9 and TRBJ2-7; D gene uncertain. The V gene lost 1 base and the J gene lost 6 bases, with 7 bases spanning the gap. This CDR3 has 12 amino acids. CDR1 and CDR2 from the germline V gene are SEHNR and FQNEAQ (reference sequence). CDR3 residues: CASSLGGLEQYV. DNA of the CDR3: TGTGCCAGCAGCTTAGGGGGTCTCGAGCAGTACGTC.

Here the CDR3 DNA reads TGTGCCAGCAGCCTCAGGGGGCGGCACGAGCAGTACTTC. Translation: CASSLRGRHEQYF. This rearrangement joins TRBV5-6 to TRBJ2-7, with TRBD1 matching over 8 bases. The CDR3 covers 13 residues. The V and J ends lost 4 bases and 5 bases, in that order; junction bases with no gene match: 5. Germline V gene data show CDR1 as SGHDT and CDR2 as YYEEEE.

This clonotype occurred a few times. The rearrangement links TRBV2 to TRBJ2-1, with a possible D match to TRBD1 (6 bases). Germline assignment: CDR1 SNHLY and CDR2 FYNNEI. CDR3 length equals 14 residues. Trimming took off 6 bases at V and 4 bases at J, with 13 bases between the two ends. The CDR3 sequence: CASRSRGLYNEQFF. CDR3 DNA sequence: TGTGCCAGCAGGAGCAGGGGTCTTTACAATGAGCAGTTCTTC.

The chain carries TRBV3-1 and TRBJ1-2; 8 bases map to TRBD1. V was clipped by 1 base and J by 1 base; unmatched bases: 5. Germline V lookup: CDR1 LGHDT, CDR2 YNNKEL (reference sequence). The CDR3 is 16 amino acids. This CDR3 reads CASSQGTGLVNYGYTF. The CDR3 DNA is TGTGCCAGCAGCCAAGGGACAGGGCTCGTTAACTATGGCTACACCTTC. Full variable domain (rest looked up from reference TRBV3-1 and TRBJ1-2): DTAVSQTPKYLVTQMGNDKSIKCEQNLGHDTMYWYKQDSKKFLKIMFSYNNKELIINETVPNRFSPKSPDKAHLNLHINSLELGDSAVYFCASSQGTGLVNYGYTFGSGTRLTVV.